A single TCR beta chain is shown here with its context. This clonotype has more than one count but fewer than ten. Its cognate antigen has yet to be identified. Base-call qualities are not available, and no considerably larger clone is one nucleotide away. Receptor amplification or capture employed 5' RACE. Sequencing was carried out with an Illumina HiSeq 2500. A second PCR of roughly 6 to 11 cycles was run with a J-beta primer mix and a sample-barcoded 5' primer. Each TCR beta cDNA molecule received a unique molecular identifier from a template-switch 5' adaptor carrying 12 random nucleotides. At least 2.5 million CDR3-containing paired-end reads were obtained from each sample. All of the RNA was converted into first-strand cDNA using the Mint cDNA synthesis kit, with a TRBC-specific oligonucleotide serving as the primer. Following uracil-DNA glycosylase treatment, a first 18-cycle PCR with universal primers M1SS and BC2_uni_R was performed on all cDNA. Regarding the original processing steps: Each sample was normalized by randomly selecting 1 million high-quality reads, each carrying a distinct molecular identifier. Instead of being binned into consensus sequences, reads that shared molecular identifiers were thrown out. CDR3 identification, clonotype clustering and error correction used MiTCR with a Q25 quality threshold and the strictest error-elimination algorithm. A nonparametric unseen species model with Euler transformation was used to estimate a lower bound on total TCR beta diversity. The public reads were reprocessed in TCRdb via fastp at Q25 and MiXCR, keeping in-frame beta chains. Every distinct CDR3 protein forms one entry, paired with its most common genes and DNA. V and J calls and clone size were set by TCRdb, not the authors. This sample is represented by some 1.5 million distinct CDR3 sequences; about 30% of them were singletons. Together, the top ten hold about 7.7% of the sample.

The germline V gene sets CDR1 to SNHLY and CDR2 to FYNNEI. The CDR3 contains 15 residues, cysteine and phenylalanine counted. Only the CDR3 DNA stays, 45 bases, in frame from base 1. The V end loses 2 bases and the J end loses 5 bases, and a stretch of 10 bases separates them. Systemically healthy Caucasian individuals from Russia, roughly 40 in total and aged about 6 to 90 years, were included as donors. Each donor gave approximately 9.3 milliliters of peripheral blood, collected into EDTA-treated Vacutainer tubes. Ficoll-Paque density-gradient centrifugation was used to isolate PBMCs, with at least 6.5 million obtained per sample. Trizol reagent was used to extract total RNA from the PBMCs, yielding at least 5 micrograms per sample. For every donor, an aliquot of PBMCs went through flow cytometry to measure the percentages of naive CD45RAhigh/CD27high T cells. The sample originates from a study of blood T cells in healthy people across ages (dated by TCRdb to 2013 to 2016). Notes on the research overall: In model experiments, template switching captured about one uniquely barcoded TCR beta cDNA molecule for every two T cells. To track age-related changes in TCR beta repertoire diversity, the study relied on deep sequencing normalized with unique cDNA molecular identifiers. Four age groups were formed from the donors: young (average roughly 15 years), middle-aged (more than 35), aged (62) and long-lived (around 82). Two additional independent replicas of 1 million unique cDNA reads from the same blood draw were analyzed for two donors (one aged 18 to 30 and one aged 80 or older). To avoid experimental bias, donors of different ages were spread randomly across the sequencing lanes.

Overall study results and their limits: Observed TCR beta diversity per million T cells fell roughly linearly with age, and a significant reduction was already apparent by age roughly 40. The percentage of naive T cells measured by flow cytometry correlated strongly with observed TCR beta diversity. Compared with the aged group, more naive CD4+ T cells, fewer expanded clones and increased TCR diversity were shown by the long-lived group, suggesting age selection. Because the CMV infection status of the donors was unknown, age-related changes in expanded clonotypes may potentially have been confounded. Because profiling used bulk unsorted PBMCs, naive and antigen-experienced compartments could not be compared conclusively. Estimates of total diversity from one million sequenced T cells were regarded as lower bounds and underestimates.

The receptor was isolated from a woman aged 25 to 39 in good health. In this chain, TRBV2 is recombined with TRBJ1-6, with no confidently assigned D gene. The sequenced sample was blood. The CDR3 reads CASSELTPNNSPLHF. The DNA reads TGTGCCAGCAGTGAACTGACACCTAATAATTCACCCCTCCACTTT.